A selection of T cell receptor beta chains follows, all from one sample in a study of blood T cells in healthy people across ages. TCRdb reanalysed the 5' RACE reads using MiXCR and keeps one entry per CDR3 protein. Among about 640,000 distinct CDR3 sequences, approximately 50% were seen once, and the ten largest hold 30% to 40%. The sample was blood. The source of these receptors is a man in his sixties in good health. CDR3s include the opening cysteine and the closing phenylalanine or tryptophan. D genes are given only for firm matches. Rows give clone size only sometimes, using once, few, many, or a class for an expanded clone.

j_call d_call v_call clone_size cdr3_nt cdr3_aa
TRBJ2-1 NA TRBV7-2 NA TGTGCCAGCAGCTTAAACGGAGGATTGGCCTACAATGAGCAGTTCTTC CASSLNGGLAYNEQFF
TRBJ1-1 NA TRBV6-5 few TGTGCCAGCAGCCAAGGTCCTGAAGCTTTCTTT CASSQGPEAFF
TRBJ2-5 NA TRBV9 NA TGTGCCAGCAGCGTGGGGGACTGGCAAGAGACCCAGTACTTC CASSVGDWQETQYF
TRBJ2-1 NA TRBV20-1 NA TGCAGTGCTGCATCGCAGGGCTCCTACAATGAGCAGTTCTTC CSAASQGSYNEQFF
TRBJ2-6 NA TRBV4-2 NA TGTGCCAGCAGCCGAGAAGTGTTAGGAGGACCGCGCATCTCTGGGGCCAACGTCCTGACTTTC CASSREVLGGPRISGANVLTF
TRBJ2-3 NA TRBV4-2 few TGTGCCAGCAGCCAAGGACTAACCCCCGCGGCAGATACGCAGTATTTT CASSQGLTPAADTQYF
TRBJ2-1 NA TRBV7-8 NA TGTGCCAGCAGTTCAACCCGTTCCTACAATGAGCAGTTCTTC CASSSTRSYNEQFF
TRBJ2-7 TRBD1 TRBV20-1 NA TGCAGTGCTAGAGACCGGGACAGGGTGAGCTCCTACGAGCAGTACTTC CSARDRDRVSSYEQYF
TRBJ2-4 NA TRBV6-2/TRBV6-3 few TGTGCCAGCAGTTACTACAGGTCCAAAAACATTCAGTACTTC CASSYYRSKNIQYF
TRBJ2-4 NA TRBV2 NA TGTGCCAGCAGTGGAAGGACGGTGATAGCCAAAAACATTCAGTACTTC CASSGRTVIAKNIQYF
TRBJ2-5 TRBD2 TRBV5-1 NA TGCGCCAGCAGCTCCTCCCGGTGGATGCGGGGGGAGAGCCAAGAGACCCAGTACTTC CASSSSRWMRGESQETQYF
TRBJ2-3 TRBD2 TRBV6-5 NA TGTGCCAGCAGTTCGCGGACTAGCCCCAACACAGATACGCAGTATTTT CASSSRTSPNTDTQYF
TRBJ1-4 TRBD1 TRBV6-2/TRBV6-3 few TGTGCCAGCAGTTACGTTGCCGGGACAGGGGAGGAAAAACTGTTTTTT CASSYVAGTGEEKLFF
TRBJ2-1 TRBD2 TRBV7-2 NA TGTGCCAGCAGCTTAAAGCGGGGGGGCAGCTACAATGAGCAGTTCTTC CASSLKRGGSYNEQFF
TRBJ1-1 NA TRBV29-1 NA TGCAGCGTTGGGGGAGGGGGGGGTGCCACTGAAGCTTTCTTT CSVGGGGGATEAFF
TRBJ2-1 NA TRBV7-9 few TGTGCCAGCACCGAACACAGCAATGAGCAGTTCTTC CASTEHSNEQFF
TRBJ1-4 NA TRBV18 many TGTGCCAGCTCACCCCCGGCCGAGGTTGAAAAACTGTTTTTT CASSPPAEVEKLFF
TRBJ2-5 NA TRBV9 few TGTGCCAGCAGCGTAAATTGGGGCGGAGAGACCCAGTACTTC CASSVNWGGETQYF
TRBJ2-7 TRBD1 TRBV5-1 NA TGCGCCAGCGGACCGACAAGGACAGGGCGCTCCTACGAGCAGTACTTC CASGPTRTGRSYEQYF
TRBJ2-3 TRBD2 TRBV7-2 NA TGTGCCAGCAGCTTCTCTAGCGGGGGGCGATCAGATACGCGGTATTTT CASSFSSGGRSDTRYF
TRBJ2-1 NA TRBV20-1 few TGCAGTGTTGGGGGCTCCTACAATGAGCAGTTCTTC CSVGGSYNEQFF
TRBJ1-4 NA TRBV10-3 NA TGTGCCATCAGCGACCACACAAAAACAACTAATGAAAAACTGTTTTTT CAISDHTKTTNEKLFF
TRBJ2-5 NA TRBV5-1 many TGCGCCAGCAGCCCGGGGACCCCAGCAGAGACCCAGTACTTC CASSPGTPAETQYF
TRBJ2-2 TRBD1 TRBV3-1 once TGTGCCAGCAGCCAAGGGGGGACAGGGGTTGTAACCGGGGAGCTGTTTTTT CASSQGGTGVVTGELFF
TRBJ2-2 NA TRBV6-2/TRBV6-3 few TGTGCCAGCAGTCCATACGCTGACGGGACCGGGGAGCTGTTTTTT CASSPYADGTGELFF
TRBJ2-1 NA TRBV6-2/TRBV6-3 NA TGTGCCAGCAATACAGGACAGTCCTACAATGAGCAGTTCTTC CASNTGQSYNEQFF